This TCR beta chain is from a study of cytomegalovirus exposure and HLA in healthy donors. With regard to this clone: Its antigen remains unidentified.

Study-wide results and caveats: It has been reported that TCR beta sequences accurately predicted the HLA-A and HLA-B alleles of most subjects. When a later analysis compared HLA-associated TCR beta chains with equally common others, the HLA-associated chains turned out to be more clonally expanded and to have lower generation probabilities. No immune exposure information besides CMV serostatus was available. Apparent HLA restriction characterized most CMV-associated TCR beta chains in a later analysis.

The PCR contained 60 Vbeta and 13 Jbeta primers. The assay was immunoSEQ multiplex PCR, and TCRdb's table has in-frame clones only and misses some. This sample has fewer than 200,000 clones, with around 80% found just once. The origin of this receptor is a middle-aged woman in good health and CMV-seronegative. The sequencing sample was made of PBMCs.

CDR3 protein: CASSPQVGNTIYF. The CDR3 DNA is TGTGCCAGCAGCCCACAAGTGGGAAACACCATATATTTT. The chain recombines TRBV7-8 with TRBJ1-3, with D uncertain. Trimming left V 5 bases short and J 4 bases short, with 9 bases between. This CDR3 has 13 amino acids. Germline V gives CDR1 SGHVS, CDR2 FQNEAQ.